A selection of T cell receptor beta chains follows, all from one sample in a study of T cells after yellow fever vaccination. One entry per CDR3 protein, called by TCRdb with MiXCR from the 5' RACE reads. This table has about 360,000 distinct CDR3 sequences, approximately 6% appearing once. Sequencing was performed on PBMCs, taken 5 days after the yellow fever booster vaccination. The receptor source for this set is a man in his thirties or forties who received the YFV17D yellow fever vaccine. Both conserved end residues are part of each CDR3. A D gene is named only where the DNA matches it firmly. Where a row states a size, it is once, few, many or the class of an expanded clone; other rows omit it.

.	TRBV24-1	.	TRBJ1-1	CATTFGGGQAFF	TGTGCCACCACCTTTGGGGGGGGGCAGGCTTTCTTT
many	TRBV3-1	.	TRBJ2-1	CASSPPGWNEQFF	TGTGCCAGCAGCCCCCCAGGGTGGAATGAGCAGTTCTTC
many	TRBV11-2	.	TRBJ1-4	CASSLSRRNEKLFF	TGTGCCAGCAGCTTGTCCAGGCGGAATGAAAAACTGTTTTTT
few	TRBV6-1	.	TRBJ2-2	CASSVSRQTFTGELFF	TGTGCCAGCAGTGTTTCCCGACAGACCTTCACCGGGGAGCTGTTTTTT
few	TRBV5-8	.	TRBJ1-1	CASRFQLNTEAFF	TGTGCCAGCAGGTTTCAGCTAAACACTGAAGCTTTCTTT
.	TRBV18	.	TRBJ2-7	CASSRGISYEQYF	TGTGCCAGCTCACGCGGGATTTCTTACGAGCAGTACTTC
.	TRBV3-1	TRBD2	TRBJ2-5	CACSSYGLAGMYQETQYF	TGTGCCTGCAGTTCCTATGGACTAGCGGGGATGTACCAAGAGACCCAGTACTTC
.	TRBV20-1	.	TRBJ2-2	CCARAESDPITGELFF	TGCTGTGCTAGAGCCGAATCGGACCCCATCACCGGGGAGCTGTTTTTT
few	TRBV6-5	TRBD2	TRBJ2-7	CASSFSGTSATYEQYF	TGTGCCAGCAGTTTTTCGGGGACTAGCGCAACCTACGAGCAGTACTTC
many	TRBV27	TRBD1	TRBJ2-3	CASSGTGGLDTQYF	TGTGCCAGCAGTGGGACAGGGGGCTTAGATACGCAGTATTTT
few	TRBV29-1	.	TRBJ2-1	CSVEVLNEQFF	TGCAGCGTTGAAGTGCTGAATGAGCAGTTCTTC
many	TRBV10-2	TRBD2	TRBJ2-3	CASRPGPGTSGRADTQYF	TGCGCCAGCCGACCCGGACCTGGGACTAGCGGGAGAGCAGATACGCAGTATTTT
many	TRBV7-2	.	TRBJ2-2	CASSLAGDGGELFF	TGTGCCAGCAGCTTAGCGGGGGACGGCGGGGAGCTGTTTTTT
.	TRBV7-2	.	TRBJ2-7	CASSPSSGEQYF	TGTGCCAGCAGCCCCTCATCGGGCGAGCAGTACTTC
few	TRBV7-9	.	TRBJ2-7	CASSLAGGGQYF	TGTGCCAGCAGCTTAGCGGGAGGGGGTCAGTACTTC
few	TRBV18	.	TRBJ1-1	CASSPQGFQRTEAFF	TGTGCCAGCTCGCCCCAGGGTTTTCAGAGGACTGAAGCTTTCTTT
many	TRBV27	.	TRBJ1-5	CASSPTGHQPQHF	TGTGCCAGCAGTCCAACAGGGCATCAGCCCCAGCATTTT
.	TRBV30	TRBD2	TRBJ2-3	CAWSSGLSGRAADTQYF	TGTGCCTGGAGTAGTGGTCTGTCCGGGAGGGCCGCAGATACGCAGTATTTT
.	TRBV10-2	.	TRBJ2-2	CASSEFRTGELFF	TGCGCCAGCAGTGAATTTAGGACCGGGGAGCTGTTTTTT
many	TRBV12-3/TRBV12-4	TRBD2	TRBJ2-1	CASSFGLAGVGEQFF	TGTGCCAGCAGTTTCGGGCTAGCGGGAGTCGGTGAGCAGTTCTTC
many	TRBV29-1	TRBD1	TRBJ2-5	CSVGTVKETQYF	TGCAGCGTGGGGACAGTAAAAGAGACCCAGTACTTC
few	TRBV27	.	TRBJ2-1	CASSSLQGSISYNEQFF	TGTGCCAGCAGTTCCCTACAGGGTTCAATTTCCTACAATGAGCAGTTCTTC
many	TRBV24-1	TRBD1	TRBJ2-1	CATQSGGLNEQFF	TGTGCCACCCAATCAGGGGGTCTCAATGAGCAGTTCTTC
few	TRBV24-1	.	TRBJ2-5	CATSDSGQTLSSETQYF	TGTGCCACCAGTGATTCGGGACAAACACTGTCGTCGGAGACCCAGTACTTC
few	TRBV24-1	TRBD2	TRBJ2-5	CATSDVDRAGGQYF	TGTGCCACCAGTGATGTCGACAGGGCGGGAGGGCAGTACTTC
few	TRBV20-1	.	TRBJ2-3	CSAERSAADTQYF	TGCAGTGCTGAAAGATCCGCGGCAGATACGCAGTATTTT
.	TRBV3-1	.	TRBJ1-1	CASSQVFGNTEAFF	TGTGCCAGCAGCCAAGTTTTCGGGAACACTGAAGCTTTCTTT
.	TRBV29-1	TRBD1	TRBJ1-1	CSVDRGLAMNTEAFF	TGCAGCGTTGACAGGGGGCTCGCTATGAACACTGAAGCTTTCTTT
many	TRBV5-5	.	TRBJ1-1	CASSFPTRNTEAFF	TGTGCCAGCAGCTTTCCGACAAGGAACACTGAAGCTTTCTTT
many	TRBV10-3	TRBD2	TRBJ2-1	CAISETLAGHNEQFF	TGTGCCATCAGTGAGACCCTAGCGGGACACAATGAGCAGTTCTTC
.	TRBV7-3	TRBD2	TRBJ2-3	CASSLFSGTSGFRGPDTQYF	TGTGCCAGCAGCCTTTTCTCCGGGACTAGCGGGTTCCGTGGCCCAGATACGCAGTATTTT
few	TRBV10-3	TRBD1	TRBJ2-5	CAISGGQAETQYF	TGTGCCATCAGTGGGGGACAGGCGGAGACCCAGTACTTC
.	TRBV18	TRBD1	TRBJ1-1	CASSQNWDSLNTEAFF	TGTGCCAGCTCACAGAACTGGGACAGCTTGAACACTGAAGCTTTCTTT
many	TRBV19	.	TRBJ2-1	CASSRGTVSYNEQFF	TGTGCCAGTAGTCGCGGGACGGTTTCCTACAATGAGCAGTTCTTC
.	TRBV5-1	.	TRBJ2-1	CASSLFAYNEQFF	TGCGCCAGCAGCTTGTTCGCTTACAATGAGCAGTTCTTC
.	TRBV20-1	.	TRBJ2-5	CCARVPLGVGQREETQYF	TGCTGTGCTAGAGTACCTCTCGGGGTGGGGCAACGAGAAGAGACCCAGTACTTC
few	TRBV7-2	.	TRBJ1-1	CASSQQTVSVKAFF	TGTGCCAGCAGCCAACAGACCGTATCAGTCAAAGCTTTCTTT
few	TRBV4-2	TRBD2	TRBJ2-1	CASSLEGREVNEQFF	TGTGCCAGCAGCCTGGAAGGGCGGGAGGTTAATGAGCAGTTCTTC
many	TRBV24-1	TRBD2	TRBJ2-3	CATSEASGRSDTQYF	TGTGCCACCAGTGAGGCTAGCGGGAGGTCAGATACGCAGTATTTT
.	TRBV19	.	TRBJ2-3	CASKTGTGWDTQYF	TGTGCCTCCAAGACTGGGACCGGCTGGGATACGCAGTATTTT
few	TRBV3-1	.	TRBJ2-5	CASSQDWTQETQYF	TGTGCCAGCAGCCAAGACTGGACCCAAGAGACCCAGTACTTC
.	TRBV5-1	.	TRBJ2-1	CASSLEQGSWDEQFF	TGCGCCAGCAGCTTGGAACAAGGTAGCTGGGATGAGCAGTTCTTC
few	TRBV10-1	TRBD2	TRBJ2-1	CASSRGLAGYEQFF	TGCGCCAGCAGTCGAGGACTAGCGGGATATGAGCAGTTCTTC
.	TRBV20-1	TRBD2	TRBJ2-7	CSAPSGESYEQYF	TGCAGTGCCCCTAGCGGGGAGTCCTACGAGCAGTACTTC
many	TRBV29-1	TRBD1	TRBJ2-7	CSLRQGDGEQYF	TGCAGCCTTCGACAGGGTGACGGCGAGCAGTACTTC
few	TRBV10-3	.	TRBJ2-7	CATGKRDNSRHEQYF	TGTGCCACCGGCAAGCGGGACAACTCAAGACACGAGCAGTACTTC
.	TRBV10-2	.	TRBJ2-1	CASRRGGYEQFF	TGCGCCAGTAGGCGGGGCGGCTATGAGCAGTTCTTC
many	TRBV5-1	TRBD1	TRBJ2-7	CASSVGQGVNEQYF	TGCGCCAGCAGCGTGGGACAGGGGGTAAACGAGCAGTACTTC
few	TRBV4-2	.	TRBJ2-2	CASSPQTGANTGELFF	TGTGCCAGCAGCCCTCAGACAGGCGCGAACACCGGGGAGCTGTTTTTT
few	TRBV30	TRBD2	TRBJ2-3	CAWSGGLADSDTQYF	TGTGCCTGGAGTGGGGGACTAGCGGATTCGGATACGCAGTATTTT
.	TRBV19	.	TRBJ2-7	CASSTRQAYEQYF	TGTGCCAGTAGTACCCGACAGGCCTACGAGCAGTACTTC
.	TRBV12-3/TRBV12-4	.	TRBJ2-1	CASSPKTESSYNEQFF	TGTGCCAGCAGTCCGAAGACGGAAAGCTCCTACAATGAGCAGTTCTTC
.	TRBV10-3	TRBD2	TRBJ2-5	CAISGAGEETQYF	TGTGCCATCAGTGGAGCGGGAGAAGAGACCCAGTACTTC
once	TRBV14	.	TRBJ2-1	CASSQGQSPDYEQFF	TGTGCCAGCAGCCAAGGGCAGTCCCCTGACTATGAGCAGTTCTTC
.	TRBV6-4	.	TRBJ1-1	CASSAEGGLNTEAFF	TGTGCCAGCAGCGCCGAGGGGGGTTTGAACACTGAAGCTTTCTTT
few	TRBV7-3	.	TRBJ2-5	CASSLGMEETQYF	TGTGCCAGCAGCTTAGGCATGGAAGAGACCCAGTACTTC
few	TRBV20-1	.	TRBJ1-1	CSARDLPRVGENTEAFF	TGCAGTGCTAGAGATCTCCCCCGCGTTGGTGAGAACACTGAAGCTTTCTTT
.	TRBV20-1	.	TRBJ2-7	CSARAPGSQNGEQYF	TGCAGTGCTAGGGCCCCGGGAAGCCAAAATGGTGAGCAGTACTTC